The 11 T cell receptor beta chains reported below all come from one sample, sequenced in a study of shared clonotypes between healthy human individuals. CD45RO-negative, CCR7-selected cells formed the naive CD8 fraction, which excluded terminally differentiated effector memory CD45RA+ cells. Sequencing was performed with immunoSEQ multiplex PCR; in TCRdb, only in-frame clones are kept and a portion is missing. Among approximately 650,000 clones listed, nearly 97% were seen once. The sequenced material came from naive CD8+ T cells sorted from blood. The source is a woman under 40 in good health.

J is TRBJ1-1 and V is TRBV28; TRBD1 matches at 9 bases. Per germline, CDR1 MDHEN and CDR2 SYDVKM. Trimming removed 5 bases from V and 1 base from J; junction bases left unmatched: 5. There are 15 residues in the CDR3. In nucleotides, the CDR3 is TGTGCCAGCAGTCCATGGACAGGGGAGAACACTGAAGCTTTCTTT. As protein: CASSPWTGENTEAFF.

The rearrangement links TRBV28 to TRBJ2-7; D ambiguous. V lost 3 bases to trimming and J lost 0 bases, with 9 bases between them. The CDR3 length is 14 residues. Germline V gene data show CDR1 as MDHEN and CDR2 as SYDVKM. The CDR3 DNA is TGTGCCAGCAGTTTTGGCCCCCACTCCTACGAGCAGTACTTC. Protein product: CASSFGPHSYEQYF.

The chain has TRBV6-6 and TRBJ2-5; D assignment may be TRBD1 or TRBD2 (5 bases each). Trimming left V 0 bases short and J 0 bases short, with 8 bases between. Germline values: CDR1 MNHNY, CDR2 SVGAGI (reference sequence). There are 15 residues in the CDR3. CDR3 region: CASSYSGTDQETQYF. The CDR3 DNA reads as TGTGCCAGCAGTTACTCGGGGACGGACCAAGAGACCCAGTACTTC.

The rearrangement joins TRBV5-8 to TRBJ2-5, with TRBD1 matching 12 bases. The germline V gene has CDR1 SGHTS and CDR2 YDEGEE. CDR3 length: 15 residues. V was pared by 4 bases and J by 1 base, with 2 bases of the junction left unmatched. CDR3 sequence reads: CASSPGQGAQETQYF. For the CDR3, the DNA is TGTGCCAGCAGCCCGGGACAGGGGGCCCAAGAGACCCAGTACTTC. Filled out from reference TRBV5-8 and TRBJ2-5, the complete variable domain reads EAGVTQSPTHLIKTRGQQATLRCSPISGHTSVYWYQQALGLGLQFLLWYDEGEERNRGNFPPRFSGRQFPNYSSELNVNALELEDSALYLCASSPGQGAQETQYFGPGTRLLVL.

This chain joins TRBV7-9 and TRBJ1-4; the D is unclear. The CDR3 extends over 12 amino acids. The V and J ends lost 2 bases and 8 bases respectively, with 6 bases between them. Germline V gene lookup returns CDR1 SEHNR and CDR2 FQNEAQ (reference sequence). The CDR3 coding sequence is TGTGCCAGCAGCTTATCGTGGGAAAAACTGTTTTTT. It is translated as CASSLSWEKLFF.

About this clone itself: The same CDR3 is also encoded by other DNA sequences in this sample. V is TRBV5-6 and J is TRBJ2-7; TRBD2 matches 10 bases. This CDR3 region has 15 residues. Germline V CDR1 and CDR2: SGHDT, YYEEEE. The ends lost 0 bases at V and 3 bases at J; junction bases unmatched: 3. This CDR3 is CASSLGLAGNYEQYF. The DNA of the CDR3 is TGTGCCAGCAGCTTGGGACTAGCGGGTAACTACGAGCAGTACTTC. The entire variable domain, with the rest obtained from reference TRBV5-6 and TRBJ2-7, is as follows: DAGVTQSPTHLIKTRGQQVTLRCSPKSGHDTVSWYQQALGQGPQFIFQYYEEEERQRGNFPDRFSGHQFPNYSSELNVNALLLGDSALYLCASSLGLAGNYEQYFGPGTRLTVT.

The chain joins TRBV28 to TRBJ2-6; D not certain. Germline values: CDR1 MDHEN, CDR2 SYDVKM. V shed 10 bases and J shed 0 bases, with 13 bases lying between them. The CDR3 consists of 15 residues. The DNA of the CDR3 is TGTGCCACCGTGCGGCCCCGCTCTGGGGCCAACGTCCTGACTTTC. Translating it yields CATVRPRSGANVLTF.

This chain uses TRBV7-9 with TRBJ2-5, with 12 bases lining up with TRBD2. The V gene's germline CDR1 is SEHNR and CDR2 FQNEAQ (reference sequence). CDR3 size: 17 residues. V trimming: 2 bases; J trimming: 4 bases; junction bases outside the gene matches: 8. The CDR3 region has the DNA TGTGCCAGCAGCTTATCTGGACTAGCGGGATTTGGAGAGACCCAGTACTTC. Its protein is CASSLSGLAGFGETQYF.

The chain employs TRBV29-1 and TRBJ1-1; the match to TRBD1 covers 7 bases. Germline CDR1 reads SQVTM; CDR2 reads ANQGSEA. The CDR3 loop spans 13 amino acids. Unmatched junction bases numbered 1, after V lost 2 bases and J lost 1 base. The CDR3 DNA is TGCAGCGTTGAAACAGGGGAGAACACTGAAGCTTTCTTT. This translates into CSVETGENTEAFF.

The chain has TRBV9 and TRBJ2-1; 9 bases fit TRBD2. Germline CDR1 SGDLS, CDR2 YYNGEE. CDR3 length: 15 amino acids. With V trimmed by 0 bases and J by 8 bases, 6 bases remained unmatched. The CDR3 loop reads CASSVASGKGYEQFF. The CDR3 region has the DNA TGTGCCAGCAGCGTAGCTAGCGGGAAGGGGTATGAGCAGTTCTTC.

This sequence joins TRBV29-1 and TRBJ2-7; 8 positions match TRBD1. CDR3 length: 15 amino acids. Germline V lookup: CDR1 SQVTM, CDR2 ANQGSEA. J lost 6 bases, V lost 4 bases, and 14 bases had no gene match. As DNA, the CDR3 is TGCAGCGTTGTGCCATCGGGGCAGGGGGCGGCCGAGCAGTACTTC. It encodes CSVVPSGQGAAEQYF.